This is a list of T cell receptor beta chains from one sample in a study of human T cells and chemical hapten exposure. TCRdb recomputed calls from the RACE reads with MiXCR, one row per CDR3 protein. The top ten clones hold approximately 2.2% of a sample with more than 250,000 distinct CDR3 sequences, 7.5% to 10% of them seen once. Sequencing was performed on whole blood, taken in connection with sensitization to the hapten diphenylcyclopropenone (DPC). These receptors originate from a woman aged 40 to 50 with alopecia areata. Some clones in this sample may be carry-over from other donors' samples. Each CDR3 is given with its conserved first and last residue. D genes are given only for firm matches. Expanded clones are given a class, and other clones once, few, many or no size at all.

DNA: TGTGCCAGCAGGCTAACGACTAGCGTCTATGAGCAGTTCTTC; CDR3: CASRLTTSVYEQFF; V: TRBV6-2/TRBV6-3; J: TRBJ2-1; D: TRBD2; size: many
DNA: TGTGCCAGCAGTCCCGGGACACCGGATCAGCCCCAGCATTTT; CDR3: CASSPGTPDQPQHF; V: TRBV2; J: TRBJ1-5; D: .; size: few
DNA: TGTGCCAGCAGCGCCGGGGGCAACGAGCAGTACTTC; CDR3: CASSAGGNEQYF; V: TRBV11-2; J: TRBJ2-7; D: .; size: few
DNA: TGTGCCAGCAGCTTTCCGGGACAATTCCAGCATTTT; CDR3: CASSFPGQFQHF; V: TRBV7-2; J: TRBJ1-5; D: .; size: .
DNA: TGTGCCAGCAGTGAAGGTATTCTAGCGGGTACTTACAATGAGCAGTTCTTC; CDR3: CASSEGILAGTYNEQFF; V: TRBV6-1; J: TRBJ2-1; D: TRBD2; size: few
DNA: TGCAGTGCTAGTCTTCCTACGCAGGGTGCCTACGAGCAGTACTTC; CDR3: CSASLPTQGAYEQYF; V: TRBV20-1; J: TRBJ2-7; D: .; size: .
DNA: TGTGCCAGCAGTTTGGACAGGGGGAACGAGCAGTACTTC; CDR3: CASSLDRGNEQYF; V: TRBV27; J: TRBJ2-7; D: TRBD1; size: few
DNA: TGCGCCAGCAGCCAAGATCGGGGAACCTATGGCTACACCTTC; CDR3: CASSQDRGTYGYTF; V: TRBV4-3; J: TRBJ1-2; D: .; size: .
DNA: TGTGCCACCAGTGATTTACTTCGCGGGACCCAGTACTTC; CDR3: CATSDLLRGTQYF; V: TRBV24-1; J: TRBJ2-5; D: .; size: .
DNA: TGTGCCAGCAGCTTTGCGGGGAGAAACCCAGATACGCAGTATTTT; CDR3: CASSFAGRNPDTQYF; V: TRBV7-2; J: TRBJ2-3; D: .; size: few
DNA: TGTGCCAGCAGTCTCTGGGACACAGGGGCGAGTGGCTACACCTTC; CDR3: CASSLWDTGASGYTF; V: TRBV12-3/TRBV12-4; J: TRBJ1-2; D: TRBD1; size: many
DNA: TGTGCCAGCAGTCCCCGGGACAGGGTTGGCGATACGCAGTATTTT; CDR3: CASSPRDRVGDTQYF; V: TRBV12-3/TRBV12-4; J: TRBJ2-3; D: TRBD1; size: few
DNA: TGTGCCAGCAGCCGTCAAGAGACCCAGTACTTC; CDR3: CASSRQETQYF; V: TRBV28; J: TRBJ2-5; D: .; size: many